This T cell receptor beta chain was recovered during a study of OX40 agonist ivuxolimab in advanced cancers. The overall study: Head and neck, renal cell, melanoma or hepatocellular carcinoma were the cancers that dose-escalation patients had.

CDR1 and CDR2 (germline): KGHSH, LQKENI. The CDR3 loop spans 11 amino acids. Trimming shortened V by 3 bases and J by 8 bases, and 7 bases separated the two germline ends. Sequencing used immunoSEQ multiplex PCR; TCRdb keeps in-frame clones, though not all of them. Of some 54,000 clones listed, more than 75% are singletons. This receptor was identified in an adult with an advanced solid tumor such as melanoma, head and neck, liver or kidney cancer. This sample comprised CD4+ or CD8+ T cells sorted from blood, obtained in a trial of the OX40 agonist ivuxolimab. The gene calls are TRBV18 and TRBJ1-1; no clear D. DNA for the CDR3: TGTGCCAGCTCACCTCGGGTGGAAGCTTTCTTT. This translates into CASSPRVEAFF. Based on the CDR3 plus reference TRBV18 and TRBJ1-1, the full variable domain is NAGVMQNPRHLVRRRGQEARLRCSPMKGHSHVYWYRQLPEEGLKFMVYLQKENIIDESGMPKERFSAEFPKEGPSILRIQQVVRGDSAAYFCASSPRVEAFFGQGTRLTVV.